This is a list of T cell receptor beta chains from one sample in a study of blood T cell repertoires in COVID-19. Clones were read by immunoSEQ multiplex PCR, and TCRdb kept only the in-frame ones, dropping some. The sample contains some 340,000 clones, around 87% of which appear only once. Sequenced: PBMCs or T cells enriched from blood (not recorded which). These receptor sequences come from a woman between 25 and 40 years old who had recovered from COVID-19. Each CDR3 is given with its conserved first and last residue.

j_call v_call cdr3_aa
TRBJ2-7 TRBV6-5 CASSWTGYEQYF
TRBJ2-7 TRBV4-2 CASSQEGDRGYYEQYF
TRBJ1-1 TRBV5-1 CASIYRDRGVTEAFF
TRBJ1-2 TRBV9 CASSLQETYGYTF
TRBJ1-6 TRBV27 CASSPDRNSPLHF
TRBJ2-5 TRBV2 CASSGGGWETQYF
TRBJ2-7 TRBV2 CASSQGLESNEQYF
TRBJ2-3 TRBV30 CAWSVGAVRGDTQYF
TRBJ2-3 TRBV18 CASSPRAGGSTDTQYF
TRBJ2-7 TRBV6-1 CASSEAEGFYEQYF
TRBJ1-5 TRBV7-8 CASSSNREPNQPQHF
TRBJ2-7 TRBV7-2 CASSLDGGLTTYEQYF
TRBJ1-2 TRBV4-1 CASSQDRSYGYTF
TRBJ1-4 TRBV5-6 CASSLLDGELNEKLFF
TRBJ2-7 TRBV7-9 CASDTLGQGPTEQYF
TRBJ2-7 TRBV11-3 CASRGQGPYEQYF
TRBJ1-1 TRBV10-1 CASSPPEAGGEWAEAFF
TRBJ1-4 TRBV27 CASSLGTGYEKLFF
TRBJ2-1 TRBV19 CASSREDRVEQFF
TRBJ2-1 TRBV9 CASSGGTAAYNEQFF
TRBJ1-1 TRBV28 CASSGWRGASTEAFF
TRBJ1-5 TRBV5-1 CASSSGQGGNQPQHF
TRBJ2-1 TRBV7-2 CASSLGGNPYNEQFF
TRBJ1-3 TRBV12-3/TRBV12-4 CASTLFRGNTIYF
TRBJ2-3 TRBV27 CASSLGGLAGTNTDTQYF
TRBJ1-5 TRBV2 CASSLDRGLHQPQHF
TRBJ2-2 TRBV9 CASSPRTYSNTGELFF
TRBJ1-5 TRBV19 CASSIVLDRGGNQPQHF
TRBJ2-5 TRBV5-1 CASSEDPEGTQYF
TRBJ2-7 TRBV2 CASTTGLGYEQYF
TRBJ1-1 TRBV4-1 CASSQDRLMNTEAFF
TRBJ1-1 TRBV7-9 CASSSGTGNFNTEAFF
TRBJ1-1 TRBV11-2 CASSLEGQPNTEAFF
TRBJ1-2 TRBV27 CASRRTGGGGYTF
TRBJ2-7 TRBV6-5 CASSRDRGYEQYF
TRBJ1-1 TRBV10-3 CAISDSDSENTEAFF
TRBJ2-3 TRBV7-7 CASSFGTSRADTQYF
TRBJ2-7 TRBV11-3 CASSRSQGNEQYF
TRBJ2-4 TRBV13 CASSLTSGGPIAKNIQYF
TRBJ1-2 TRBV3-1/TRBV3-2 CASSQFRDVDGYTF
TRBJ1-2 TRBV7-9 CASSLSGGANYGYTF
TRBJ1-5 TRBV6-1 CASSEGQNNQPQHF
TRBJ1-6 TRBV9 CASSVEGVSPLHF
TRBJ2-1 TRBV4-2 CASSPNRDRGNEQFF
TRBJ1-1 TRBV5-1 CASSLAPGPRTEAFF
TRBJ2-7 TRBV6-5 CASSSQYEQYF
TRBJ1-4 TRBV19 CASSTGEKLFF
TRBJ2-7 TRBV18 CASSPGGGGPYEQYF
TRBJ1-1 TRBV30 CAWQTQGTDTEAFF
TRBJ1-1 TRBV2 CASSEYRDAFF
TRBJ1-1 TRBV3-1/TRBV3-2 CASSQRQGWGIGAFF
TRBJ2-2 TRBV7-6 CASSPAGRGDTGELFF
TRBJ1-1 TRBV14 CASSQRQGDTEAFF
TRBJ2-7 TRBV5-1 CASSLAPNEQYF
TRBJ2-4 TRBV19 CASKPRDRSLLAKNIQYF